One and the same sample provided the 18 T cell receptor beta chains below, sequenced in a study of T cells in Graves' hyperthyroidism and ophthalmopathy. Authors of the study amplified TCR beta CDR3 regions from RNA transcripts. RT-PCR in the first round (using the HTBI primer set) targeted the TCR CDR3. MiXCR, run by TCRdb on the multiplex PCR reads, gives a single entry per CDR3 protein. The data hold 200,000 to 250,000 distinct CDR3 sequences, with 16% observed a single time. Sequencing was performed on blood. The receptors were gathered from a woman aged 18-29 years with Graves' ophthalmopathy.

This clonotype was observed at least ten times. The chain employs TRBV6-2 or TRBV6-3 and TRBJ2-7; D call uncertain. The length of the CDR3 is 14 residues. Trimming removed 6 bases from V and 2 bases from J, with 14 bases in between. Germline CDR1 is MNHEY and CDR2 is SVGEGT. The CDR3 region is CASRADGTTYEQYF. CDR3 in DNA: TGTGCCAGCAGGGCGGACGGTACAACCTACGAGCAGTACTTC.

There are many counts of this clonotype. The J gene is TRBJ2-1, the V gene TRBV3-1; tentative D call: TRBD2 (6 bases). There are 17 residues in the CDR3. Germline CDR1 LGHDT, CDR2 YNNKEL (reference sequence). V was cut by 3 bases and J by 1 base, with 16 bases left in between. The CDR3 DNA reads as TGTGCCAGCAGCCACTTAAAGGAGGGGTTTTCCTACAATGAGCAGTTCTTC. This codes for CASSHLKEGFSYNEQFF.

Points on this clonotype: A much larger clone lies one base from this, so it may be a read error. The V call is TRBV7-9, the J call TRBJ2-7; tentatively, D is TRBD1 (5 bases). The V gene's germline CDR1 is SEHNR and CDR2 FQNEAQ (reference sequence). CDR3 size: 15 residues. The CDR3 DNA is TGTGCCGGCAGCCAGATCTCGGACATAACCTACGAGCAGTACTTC. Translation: CAGSQISDITYEQYF.

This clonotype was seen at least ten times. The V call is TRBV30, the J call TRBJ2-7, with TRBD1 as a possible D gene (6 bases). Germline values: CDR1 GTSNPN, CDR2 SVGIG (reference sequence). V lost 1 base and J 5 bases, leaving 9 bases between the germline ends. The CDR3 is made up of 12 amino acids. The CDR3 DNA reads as TGTGCCTGGAGTGCCGGGACACACGAGCAGTACTTC. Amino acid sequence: CAWSAGTHEQYF. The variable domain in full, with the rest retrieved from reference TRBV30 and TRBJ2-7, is SQTIHQWPATLVQPVGSPLSLECTVEGTSNPNLYWYRQAAGRGLQLLFYSVGIGQISSEVPQNLSASRPQDRQFILSSKKLLLSDSGFYLCAWSAGTHEQYFGPGTRLTVT.

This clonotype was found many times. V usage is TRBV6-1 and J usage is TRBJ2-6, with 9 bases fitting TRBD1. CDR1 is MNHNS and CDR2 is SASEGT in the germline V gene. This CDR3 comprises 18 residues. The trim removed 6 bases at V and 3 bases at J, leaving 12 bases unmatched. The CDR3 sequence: CASSPIPGQGIGANVLTF. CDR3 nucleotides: TGTGCCAGCAGCCCGATACCGGGACAGGGAATTGGGGCCAACGTCCTGACTTTC.

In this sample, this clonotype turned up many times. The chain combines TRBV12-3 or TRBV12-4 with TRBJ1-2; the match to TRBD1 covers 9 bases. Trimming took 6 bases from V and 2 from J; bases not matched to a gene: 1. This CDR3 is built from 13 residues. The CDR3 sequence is CASSGTGNYGYTF. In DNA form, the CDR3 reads TGTGCCAGCAGCGGGACAGGGAACTATGGCTACACCTTC.

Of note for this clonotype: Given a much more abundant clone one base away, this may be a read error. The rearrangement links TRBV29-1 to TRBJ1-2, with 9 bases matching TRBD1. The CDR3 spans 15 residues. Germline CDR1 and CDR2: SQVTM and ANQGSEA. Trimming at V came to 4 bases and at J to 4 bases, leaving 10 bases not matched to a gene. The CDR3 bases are TGCAGCGTTGGCCAAACAGGGGGCCGGGGCTATGGCTACACCTTC. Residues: CSVGQTGGRGYGYTF.

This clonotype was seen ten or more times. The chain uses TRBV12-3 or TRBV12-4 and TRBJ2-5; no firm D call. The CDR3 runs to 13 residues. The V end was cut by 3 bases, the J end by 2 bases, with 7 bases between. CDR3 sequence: CASSLNSQETQYF. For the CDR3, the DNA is TGTGCCAGCAGTTTGAACAGTCAAGAGACCCAGTACTTC.

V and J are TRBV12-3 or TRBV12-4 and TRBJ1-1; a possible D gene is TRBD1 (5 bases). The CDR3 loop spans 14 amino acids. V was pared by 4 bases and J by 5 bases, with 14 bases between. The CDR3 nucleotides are TGTGCCAGCAGTTATCGGGGGGGGAGAACTGAAGCTTTCTTT. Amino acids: CASSYRGGRTEAFF.

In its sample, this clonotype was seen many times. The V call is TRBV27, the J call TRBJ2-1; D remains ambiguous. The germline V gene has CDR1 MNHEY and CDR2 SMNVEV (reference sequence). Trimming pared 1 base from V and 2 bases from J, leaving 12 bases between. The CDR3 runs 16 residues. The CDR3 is CASSLLLALTYNEQFF. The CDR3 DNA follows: TGTGCCAGCAGTTTATTATTAGCTTTGACCTACAATGAGCAGTTCTTC.

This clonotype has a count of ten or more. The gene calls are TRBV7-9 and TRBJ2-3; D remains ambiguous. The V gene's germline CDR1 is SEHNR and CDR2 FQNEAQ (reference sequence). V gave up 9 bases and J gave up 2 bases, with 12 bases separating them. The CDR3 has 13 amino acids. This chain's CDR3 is CASRQTHTDTQYF. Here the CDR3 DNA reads TGTGCCAGTAGACAAACCCACACAGATACGCAGTATTTT.

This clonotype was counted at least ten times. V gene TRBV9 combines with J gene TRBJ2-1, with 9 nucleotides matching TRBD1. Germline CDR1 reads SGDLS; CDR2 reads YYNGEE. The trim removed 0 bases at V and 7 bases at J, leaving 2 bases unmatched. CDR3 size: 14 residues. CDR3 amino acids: CASSVDRGRNEQFF. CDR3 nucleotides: TGTGCCAGCAGCGTAGACAGGGGGCGGAATGAGCAGTTCTTC.

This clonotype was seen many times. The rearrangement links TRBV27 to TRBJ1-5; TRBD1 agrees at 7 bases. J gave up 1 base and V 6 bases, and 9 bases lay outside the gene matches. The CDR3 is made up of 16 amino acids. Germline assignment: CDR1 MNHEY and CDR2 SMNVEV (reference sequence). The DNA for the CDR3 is TGTGCCAGCAGGGGGAGAGGGGGCACAAGCAATCAGCCCCAGCATTTT. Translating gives CASRGRGGTSNQPQHF.

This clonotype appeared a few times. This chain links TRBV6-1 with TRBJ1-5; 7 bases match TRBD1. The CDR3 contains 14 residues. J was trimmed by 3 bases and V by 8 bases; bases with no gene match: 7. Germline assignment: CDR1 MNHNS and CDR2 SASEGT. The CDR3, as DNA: TGTGCCAGCCGCTCCGACAGGGTCAATCAGCCCCAGCATTTT. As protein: CASRSDRVNQPQHF.

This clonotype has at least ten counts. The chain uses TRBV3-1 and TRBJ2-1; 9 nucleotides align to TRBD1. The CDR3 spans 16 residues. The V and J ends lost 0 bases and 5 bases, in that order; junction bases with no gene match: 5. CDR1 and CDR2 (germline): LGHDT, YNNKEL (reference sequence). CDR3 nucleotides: TGTGCCAGCAGCCAAGATGCGGGACAGGGCCACAATGAGCAGTTCTTC. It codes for CASSQDAGQGHNEQFF.

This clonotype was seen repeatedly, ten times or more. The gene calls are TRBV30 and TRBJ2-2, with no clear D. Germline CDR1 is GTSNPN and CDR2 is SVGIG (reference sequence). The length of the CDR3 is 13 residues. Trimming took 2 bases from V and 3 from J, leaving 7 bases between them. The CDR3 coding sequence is TGTGCCTGGAGTCTCTCCTACACCGGGGAGCTGTTTTTT. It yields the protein CAWSLSYTGELFF.

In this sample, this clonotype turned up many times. CDR3 in DNA: TGCGCCAGCAGCTTGGGTACAGGGGGCGTTCCTAGCTCCTACGAGCAGTACTTC. It encodes CASSLGTGGVPSSYEQYF. This sequence joins TRBV5-1 and TRBJ2-7; 9 bases agree with TRBD1. In germline, CDR1 is SGHRS, CDR2 YFSETQ. The CDR3 consists of 18 residues. Germline trimming cut 0 bases from V and 0 bases from J; bases unmatched to any gene: 10.

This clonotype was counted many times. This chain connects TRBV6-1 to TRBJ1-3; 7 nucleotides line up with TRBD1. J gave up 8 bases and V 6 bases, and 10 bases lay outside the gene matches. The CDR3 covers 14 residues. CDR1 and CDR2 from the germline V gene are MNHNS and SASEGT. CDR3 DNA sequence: TGTGCCAGCAGAGATCGGGACAGCCTTTACACCATATATTTT. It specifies CASRDRDSLYTIYF.